This record looks at one T cell receptor beta chain sequence and its context. Its antigen is unknown. This record belongs to a study of shared clonotypes between healthy human individuals. Notes on the study in general: Roughly 4.7% was the fraction of naive CD4 clonotypes found shared across a few donors.

For sorted subsets, approximately 180 ng DNA per replicate equaled approximately 30,000 T cell genomes. The method was immunoSEQ multiplex PCR; TCRdb's version includes in-frame clones alone and lacks a portion of them. This sample carries some 680,000 clones, around 78% of them seen once, and the ten largest clones take roughly 2%. Germline CDR1 WNHNN, CDR2 SYGVQD (reference sequence). Trimming left V 3 bases short and J 7 bases short, with 6 bases between. The CDR3 is made up of 11 amino acids. The V gene is TRBV10-1, the J gene TRBJ1-1; unclear D gene. Sequencing used memory CD4+ T cells sorted from blood. The subset: CD45RA-negative fraction. This clonotype originated in a woman in her 30s in good health. The CDR3 coding sequence is TGCGCCAGCAGTGATCCAGGTGAAGCTTTCTTT. As protein: CASSDPGEAFF.